This T cell receptor beta chain is drawn from a study of blood T cells in healthy people across ages. This clonotype was found many times. Looked up from germline, CDR1 is MDHEN and CDR2 is SYDVKM. V was trimmed by 5 bases and J by 14 bases, leaving 16 bases between them. CDR3 length: 12 residues. Per sample, at least 5 micrograms of total RNA were extracted. A second about 7 to 12 cycle PCR used barcoded and J-beta primers. Each of the samples gave a minimum of 2.5 million paired-end reads that contained CDR3. TCRdb reanalysed the 5' RACE reads using MiXCR and keeps one entry per CDR3 protein. The sample records about 590,000 distinct CDR3 sequences, about 30% being singletons.

The TCR sequence derives from an elderly woman in good health. The chain combines TRBV28 with TRBJ2-1, with D maybe TRBD1 (6 bases). The sample taken for sequencing was blood. The CDR3 region is CASSPHQQGKFF. CDR3 DNA sequence: TGTGCCAGCAGTCCCCACCAACAGGGAAAGTTCTTC.